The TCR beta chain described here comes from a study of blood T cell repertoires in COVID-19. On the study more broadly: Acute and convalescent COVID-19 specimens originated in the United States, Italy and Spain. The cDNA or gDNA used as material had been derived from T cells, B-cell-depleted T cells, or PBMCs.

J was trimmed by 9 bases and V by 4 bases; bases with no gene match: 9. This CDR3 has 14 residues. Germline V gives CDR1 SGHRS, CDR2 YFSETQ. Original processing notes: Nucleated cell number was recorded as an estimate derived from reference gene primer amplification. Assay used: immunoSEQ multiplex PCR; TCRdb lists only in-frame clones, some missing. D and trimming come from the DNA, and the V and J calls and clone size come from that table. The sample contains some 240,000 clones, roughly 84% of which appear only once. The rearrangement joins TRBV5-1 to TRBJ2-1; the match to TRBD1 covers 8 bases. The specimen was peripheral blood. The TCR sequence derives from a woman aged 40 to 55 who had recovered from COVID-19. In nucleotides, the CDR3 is TGCGCCAGCAGCCCAGGGACAGGCGGTGGTGAGCAGTTCTTC. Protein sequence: CASSPGTGGGEQFF.